The sequence of this T cell receptor (beta chain) was determined in a study of T cell responses to AZD1222 COVID-19 vaccine. Study-wide results and limits: Among the donors, most were white British and more were female, and clonal diversity was possibly underestimated. Every sample of the repertoires postdated the peak T cell response.

Profiled with immunoSEQ multiplex PCR; TCRdb holds only in-frame clones, not every one. The table records around 77,000 clones, 87% of them present only once. Turning to this clone: The antigen remains undetermined.

Germline-derived CDR1 and CDR2 are SQVTM and ANQGSEA. The CDR3 sequence is 11 residues long. The chain links TRBV29-1 to TRBJ1-1; possibly TRBD1 for D (6 bases). This TCR came from an adult in good health. This material consisted of peripheral blood, taken on day 0 of AZD1222 vaccination. DNA of the CDR3: TGCAGGGCAGGGGTGAACACTGAAGCTTTCTTT. Amino acids: CRAGVNTEAFF.